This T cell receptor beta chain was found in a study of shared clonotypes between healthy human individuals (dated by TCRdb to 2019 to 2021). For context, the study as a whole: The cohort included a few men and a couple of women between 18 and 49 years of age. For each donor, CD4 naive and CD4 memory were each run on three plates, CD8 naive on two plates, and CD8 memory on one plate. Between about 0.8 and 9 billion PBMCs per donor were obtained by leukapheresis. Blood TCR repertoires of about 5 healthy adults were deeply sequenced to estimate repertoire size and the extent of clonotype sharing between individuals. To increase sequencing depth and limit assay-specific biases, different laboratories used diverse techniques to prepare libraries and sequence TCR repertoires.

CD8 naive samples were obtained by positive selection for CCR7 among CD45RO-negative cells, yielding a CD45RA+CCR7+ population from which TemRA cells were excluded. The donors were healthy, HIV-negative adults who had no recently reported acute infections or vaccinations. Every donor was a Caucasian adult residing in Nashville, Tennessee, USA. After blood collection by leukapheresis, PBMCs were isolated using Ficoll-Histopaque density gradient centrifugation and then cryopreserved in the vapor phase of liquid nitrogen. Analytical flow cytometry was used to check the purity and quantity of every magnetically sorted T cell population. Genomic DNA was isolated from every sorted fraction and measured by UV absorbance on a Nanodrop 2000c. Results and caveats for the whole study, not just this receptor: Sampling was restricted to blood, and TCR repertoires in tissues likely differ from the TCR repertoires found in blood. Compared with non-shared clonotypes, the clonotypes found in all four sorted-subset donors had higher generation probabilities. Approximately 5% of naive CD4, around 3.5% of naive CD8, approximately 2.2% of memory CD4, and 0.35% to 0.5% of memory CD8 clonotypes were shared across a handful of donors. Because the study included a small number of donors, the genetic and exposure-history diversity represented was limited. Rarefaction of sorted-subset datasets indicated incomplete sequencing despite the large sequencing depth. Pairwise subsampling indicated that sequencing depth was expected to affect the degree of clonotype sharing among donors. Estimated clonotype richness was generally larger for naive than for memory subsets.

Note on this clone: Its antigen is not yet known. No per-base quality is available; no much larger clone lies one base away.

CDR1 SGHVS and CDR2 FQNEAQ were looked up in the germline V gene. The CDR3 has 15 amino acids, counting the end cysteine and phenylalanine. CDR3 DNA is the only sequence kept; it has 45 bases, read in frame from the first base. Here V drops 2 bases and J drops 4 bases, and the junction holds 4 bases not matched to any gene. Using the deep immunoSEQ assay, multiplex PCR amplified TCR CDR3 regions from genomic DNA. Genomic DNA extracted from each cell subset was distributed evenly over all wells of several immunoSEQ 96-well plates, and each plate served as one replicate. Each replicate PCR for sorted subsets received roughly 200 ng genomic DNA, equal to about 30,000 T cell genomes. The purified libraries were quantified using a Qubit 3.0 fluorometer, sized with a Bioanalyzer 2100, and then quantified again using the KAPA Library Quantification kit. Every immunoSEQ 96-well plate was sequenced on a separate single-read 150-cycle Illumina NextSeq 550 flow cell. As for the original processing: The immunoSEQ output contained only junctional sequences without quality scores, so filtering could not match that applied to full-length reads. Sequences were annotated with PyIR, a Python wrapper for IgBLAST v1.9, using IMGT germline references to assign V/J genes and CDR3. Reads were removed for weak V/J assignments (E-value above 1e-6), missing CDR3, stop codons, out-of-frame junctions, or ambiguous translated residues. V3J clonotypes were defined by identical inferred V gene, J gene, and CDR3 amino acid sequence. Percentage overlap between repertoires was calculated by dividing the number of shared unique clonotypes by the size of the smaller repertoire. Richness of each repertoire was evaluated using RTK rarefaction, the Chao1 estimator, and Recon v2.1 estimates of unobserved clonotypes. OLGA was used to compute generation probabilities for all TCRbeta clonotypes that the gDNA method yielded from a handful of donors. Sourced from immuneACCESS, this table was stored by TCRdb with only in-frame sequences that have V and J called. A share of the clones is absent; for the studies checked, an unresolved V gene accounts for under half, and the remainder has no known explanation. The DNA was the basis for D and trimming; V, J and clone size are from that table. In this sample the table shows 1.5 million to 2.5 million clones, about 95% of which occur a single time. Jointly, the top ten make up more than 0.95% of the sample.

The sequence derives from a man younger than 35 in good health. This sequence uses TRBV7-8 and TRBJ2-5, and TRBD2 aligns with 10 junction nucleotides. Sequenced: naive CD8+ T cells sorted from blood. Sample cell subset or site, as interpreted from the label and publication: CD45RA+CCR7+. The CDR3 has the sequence CASSLSLAGVETQYF. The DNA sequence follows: TGTGCCAGCAGCTTAAGCCTAGCGGGGGTAGAGACCCAGTACTTC.